The 27 T cell receptor beta chains presented below share a single source sample, sequenced in a study of blood T cell repertoires in COVID-19. Only in-frame clones appear in the TCRdb table, and some are missing; sequencing was by immunoSEQ multiplex PCR. The repertoire holds about 180,000 clones, with 80% to 90% as singletons. The sample was peripheral blood. The receptors shown here come from a man in his fifties or sixties with active or convalescent COVID-19.

The V gene is TRBV7-2, the J gene TRBJ2-1; tentatively, D is TRBD1 (6 bases). V lost 3 bases and J 8 bases, leaving 11 bases between the germline ends. Germline V gives CDR1 SGHTA, CDR2 FQGNSA. The CDR3 contains 13 residues. This CDR3 reads CASSFGQIDEQFF. In DNA form, the CDR3 reads TGTGCCAGCAGCTTTGGACAGATTGATGAGCAGTTCTTC.

This clone was counted once. The chain employs TRBV2 and TRBJ1-2, with 8 bases matching TRBD1. The CDR3 is made up of 15 amino acids. The germline V gene has CDR1 SNHLY and CDR2 FYNNEI. V trimming: 9 bases; J trimming: 1 base; junction bases outside the gene matches: 10. The CDR3 loop reads CARHRGQGFNYGYTF. The CDR3 DNA is TGTGCCAGGCACCGCGGACAGGGCTTTAACTATGGCTACACCTTC.

This chain joins TRBV11-2 and TRBJ1-6; tentatively, D is TRBD1 (5 bases). The V end lost 5 bases, the J end lost 9 bases, and 20 bases lay between the germline ends. Germline lookup yields CDR1 SGHAT and CDR2 FQNNGV. The CDR3 has 16 amino acids. DNA of the CDR3: TGTGCCAGCAGCATCCTACGGACGGGACTCGGTTCACCCCTCCACTTT. Its translation is CASSILRTGLGSPLHF.

The V gene is TRBV11-2, the J gene TRBJ1-2, with TRBD1 as a possible D gene (6 bases). The germline V gene has CDR1 SGHAT and CDR2 FQNNGV. The germline V and J ends were trimmed by 1 base and 8 bases, with 11 bases remaining between them. This CDR3 contains 13 residues. CDR3 in DNA: TGTGCCAGCAGCTTAGCATTGGGGGCAGGCTACACCTTC. Its translation is CASSLALGAGYTF.

The gene calls are TRBV28 and TRBJ1-1; D remains ambiguous. The germline gives CDR1 MDHEN, CDR2 SYDVKM. With 6 bases removed from V and 0 bases from J, the gap between germline ends came to 5 bases. The CDR3 spans 12 residues. The CDR3 DNA reads as TGTGCCAGCAGGCGGTTGAACACTGAAGCTTTCTTT. Residues: CASRRLNTEAFF.

This clone was detected only a few times. This chain links TRBV4-1 with TRBJ2-7; tentatively, D is TRBD1 (5 bases). CDR1 MGHRA and CDR2 YSYEKL come from the germline V gene. The CDR3 loop spans 13 amino acids. V was shortened by 4 bases and J by 7 bases, with 14 bases between the two germline ends. The DNA for the CDR3 is TGCGCCAGCAGCCTTCAGGGTATAGGAGAGCAGTACTTC. Translated: CASSLQGIGEQYF.

V usage is TRBV30 and J usage is TRBJ1-2; no reliable D call. The CDR3 is made up of 11 amino acids. Germline CDR1 is GTSNPN and CDR2 is SVGIG (reference sequence). V was trimmed by 4 bases and J by 7 bases, leaving 10 bases between them. The CDR3 protein is CAWKEGSGYTF. The CDR3 DNA reads as TGTGCCTGGAAGGAGGGCTCTGGCTACACCTTC.

CDR3 amino acids: CASSSSGRYDEQYF. In DNA form, the CDR3 reads TGTGCCAGTAGTTCTAGCGGGAGGTACGACGAGCAGTACTTC. The chain has TRBV19 and TRBJ2-7; 11 positions agree with TRBD2. Germline V gives CDR1 LNHDA, CDR2 SQIVND (reference sequence). This CDR3 has 14 residues. V was pared by 5 bases and J by 5 bases, with 5 bases of the junction left unmatched.

The rearrangement links TRBV4-2 to TRBJ2-7; possibly TRBD1 for D (6 bases). Trimming took off 0 bases at V and 0 bases at J, with 12 bases between the two ends. Germline loops: CDR1 LGHNA, CDR2 YNFKEQ. The CDR3 extends over 16 amino acids. The CDR3 reads CASSQDGGGSSYEQYF. The CDR3 DNA reads as TGTGCCAGCAGCCAAGATGGGGGCGGTAGCTCCTACGAGCAGTACTTC.

This clone was picked up a small number of times. This sequence joins TRBV3-1 (or the pseudogene TRBV3-2) and TRBJ2-5, with TRBD2 matching over 13 bases. The germline CDR1 and CDR2 sequences are LGHDT and YNNKEL (reference sequence). The CDR3 is made up of 16 amino acids. V shed 3 bases and J 1 base; nucleotides not matched to a gene: 2. The CDR3 bases are TGTGCCAGCAGCCACGGACTAGCGGGGGCCCAAGAGACCCAGTACTTC. Translation gives CASSHGLAGAQETQYF.

The chain is built from TRBV5-1 and TRBJ1-4; D gene uncertain. In germline, CDR1 is SGHRS, CDR2 YFSETQ. Deletions cut 4 bases from V and 4 bases from J, with 17 bases between. There are 16 residues in the CDR3. The CDR3 loop is CASSDPSGSFNEKLFF. The CDR3 DNA reads TGCGCCAGCAGCGATCCCAGCGGGTCTTTTAATGAAAAACTGTTTTTT. Drawing the rest from reference TRBV5-1 and TRBJ1-4, the complete variable domain is KAGVTQTPRYLIKTRGQQVTLSCSPISGHRSVSWYQQTPGQGLQFLFEYFSETQRNKGNFPGRFSGRQFSNSRSEMNVSTLELGDSALYLCASSDPSGSFNEKLFFGSGTQLSVL.

The V and J genes are TRBV6-5 and TRBJ1-5, with D possibly TRBD1 on 6 matching bases. The CDR3 extends over 15 amino acids. Germline V gene data show CDR1 as MNHEY and CDR2 as SVGAGI. Between the trimmed V and J ends, which lost 2 bases and 2 bases, there was a span of 10 bases. The CDR3 sequence is CASSYNRDGNQPQHF. The CDR3 DNA follows: TGTGCCAGCAGTTACAACAGGGACGGCAATCAGCCCCAGCATTTT.

The chain recombines TRBV15 with TRBJ1-1, with 7 bases aligning to TRBD1. The CDR3 consists of 14 residues. V lost 2 bases to trimming and J lost 6 bases; unmatched junction nucleotides: 6. Germline CDR1 and CDR2: LNHNV and YYDKDF (reference sequence). CDR3 sequence: CATSRSTGTAEAFF. The CDR3 nucleotides are TGTGCCACCAGCAGATCGACCGGGACAGCTGAAGCTTTCTTT.

In its sample, this clone was seen once. This chain joins TRBV11-3 and TRBJ2-2; D perhaps matches TRBD1 (5 bases). Per germline, CDR1 SGHNT and CDR2 YENEEA. The germline V and J ends were trimmed by 5 bases and 8 bases, with 9 bases remaining between them. This CDR3 has 12 residues. The CDR3 region has the DNA TGTGCCAGCAGCATCAGACAGGGGGAGCTGTTTTTT. Translating gives CASSIRQGELFF.

The chain carries TRBV11-3 and TRBJ2-3, with 10 bases identical to TRBD2. Germline V lookup: CDR1 SGHNT, CDR2 YENEEA. The length of the CDR3 is 17 residues. V shed 1 base, J shed 4 bases, and the junction held 8 bases outside the gene matches. CDR3 amino acids: CASSLGLSGGASDTQYF. CDR3 sequence (DNA): TGTGCCAGCAGCTTAGGACTAAGCGGGGGGGCTTCAGATACGCAGTATTTT.

V usage is TRBV12-5 and J usage is TRBJ2-1, with 10 bases matching TRBD1. CDR1 is LGHNT, CDR2 FRNRAP, per germline. The trim removed 7 bases at V and 5 bases at J, leaving 8 bases unmatched. The CDR3 covers 15 residues. CDR3 in amino acids: CASAPGTGVNNEQFF. The CDR3 DNA reads as TGTGCTAGTGCCCCCGGGACAGGGGTTAACAATGAGCAGTTCTTC.

The gene calls are TRBV7-6 and TRBJ1-1; 9 bases align to TRBD1. V dropped 2 bases and J dropped 5; count of bases not matched to a gene: 6. The CDR3 covers 15 residues. The germline V gene encodes CDR1 SGHVS and CDR2 FNYEAQ. CDR3 sequence (DNA): TGTGCCAGCAGCTTAATCGACAGGGGGTGGACTGAAGCTTTCTTT. Its translation is CASSLIDRGWTEAFF. Complete variable domain (other parts from reference TRBV7-6 and TRBJ1-1): GAGVSQSPRYKVTKRGQDVALRCDPISGHVSLYWYRQALGQGPEFLTYFNYEAQQDKSGLPNDRFSAERPEGSISTLTIQRTEQRDSAMYRCASSLIDRGWTEAFFGQGTRLTVV.

This chain uses TRBV5-4 with TRBJ1-2; D unresolved. Trimming took 3 bases from V and 5 from J, leaving 14 bases between them. The CDR3 is 14 residues long. The germline gives CDR1 SGHNT, CDR2 YYREEE (reference sequence). The CDR3 protein is CASSWVEGGYGYTF. CDR3 nucleotides: TGTGCCAGCAGCTGGGTGGAGGGCGGATATGGCTACACCTTC.

This clone was recorded only once. The J gene is TRBJ2-5, the V gene TRBV24-1; 9 bases are shared with TRBD1. This CDR3 spans 15 amino acids. The J segment lost 5 bases and the V segment lost 4 bases, leaving 7 bases of the junction unmatched. The germline V gene has CDR1 KGHDR and CDR2 SFDVKD. CDR3 DNA sequence: TGTGCCACCAGTGAAGCACAGGGGGCGCGGGAGACCCAGTACTTC. Translation gives CATSEAQGARETQYF.

V gene TRBV19 combines with J gene TRBJ2-5, with D possibly TRBD1 on 6 matching bases. From germline, CDR1 is LNHDA and CDR2 SQIVND (reference sequence). The length of the CDR3 is 12 residues. Trimming pared 7 bases from V and 5 bases from J, leaving 11 bases between. CDR3 amino acids: CASKRQGETQYF. As DNA, the CDR3 is TGTGCCAGTAAAAGGCAGGGGGAGACCCAGTACTTC.

V is TRBV4-1 and J is TRBJ2-5; 9 bases are shared with TRBD2. There are 16 residues in the CDR3. Germline lookup yields CDR1 MGHRA and CDR2 YSYEKL. Trimming took 0 bases from V and 5 from J; bases not matched to a gene: 7. The CDR3 sequence is CASSQERGLAGETQYF. The CDR3 nucleotides are TGCGCCAGCAGCCAAGAGAGGGGACTAGCCGGGGAGACCCAGTACTTC.

The chain joins TRBV14 to TRBJ1-2; D is ambiguous. The germline V and J ends were trimmed by 0 bases and 2 bases, with 4 bases remaining between them. CDR1 SGHDN and CDR2 FVKESK come from the germline V gene. The CDR3 sequence is 13 residues long. The CDR3 region is CASSQEANYGYTF. CDR3 sequence (DNA): TGTGCCAGCAGCCAAGAGGCAAACTATGGCTACACCTTC.

This clone has just a few counts. The chain carries TRBV7-9 and TRBJ1-2; D is unclear. The V end lost 5 bases, the J end lost 4 bases, and 11 bases lay between the germline ends. Germline-derived CDR1 and CDR2 are SEHNR and FQNEAQ (reference sequence). CDR3 size: 13 residues. The CDR3 nucleotides read TGTGCCAGCAGCGAAACAGAGATCTATGGCTACACCTTC. Protein product: CASSETEIYGYTF.

The chain has TRBV4-2 and TRBJ1-4; no clear D. The CDR3 runs 17 residues. Germline assignment: CDR1 LGHNA and CDR2 YNFKEQ. V was clipped by 4 bases and J by 3 bases, with 18 bases between them. CDR3 in DNA: TGTGCCAGCAGCCGAGACGTCGGAGGGTTGGCTAATGAAAAACTGTTTTTT. Its protein product is CASSRDVGGLANEKLFF.

The chain recombines TRBV6-5 with TRBJ2-7; a weak D match, TRBD2 (6 bases). Germline lookup yields CDR1 MNHEY and CDR2 SVGAGI. V lost 6 bases to trimming and J lost 4 bases, with 13 bases between them. The CDR3 extends over 13 amino acids. The CDR3 sequence: CASRPQGRYEQYF. The CDR3 DNA follows: TGTGCCAGCAGACCCCAAGGGAGGTACGAGCAGTACTTC.

A single count supports this clone. This chain joins TRBV3-1 (or the pseudogene TRBV3-2) and TRBJ2-4; 14 bases are shared with TRBD2. Germline CDR1 is LGHDT and CDR2 is YNNKEL (reference sequence). The length of the CDR3 is 15 residues. V lost 4 bases, J lost 7 bases, and 3 bases stayed unmatched. The CDR3 nucleotides read TGTGCCAGCAGCCCTCGGACTAGCGGGGGGAACATTCAGTACTTC. As protein: CASSPRTSGGNIQYF.

The rearrangement links TRBV24-1 to TRBJ1-4; D ambiguous. Per germline, CDR1 KGHDR and CDR2 SFDVKD. V was trimmed by 3 bases and J by 6 bases, leaving 16 bases between them. This CDR3 region has 16 residues. CDR3 protein: CATSDPPAGGDEKLFF. In DNA form, the CDR3 reads TGTGCCACCAGTGATCCGCCGGCGGGTGGGGATGAAAAACTGTTTTTT.